Below, one T cell receptor beta chain is given with its context. Its cognate antigen is unknown. This sample stems from a study of OX40 agonist ivuxolimab in advanced cancers. Whole-study context: The study treated patients with ivuxolimab, an agonistic anti-OX40 (CD134) antibody. Every patient in dose escalation had hepatocellular carcinoma, melanoma, renal cell or head and neck cancer. Among those enrolled, mean age was about 58 years (range 23 to 79) and approximately 83% were male. The study, taken as a whole, reports: Dosing at 0.1 to 3.0 mg/kg was accompanied by clonal expansion of CD4+ and CD8+ blood T cells by week 6.

This CDR3 comprises 14 residues. V lost 6 bases, J lost 6 bases, and 15 bases lay in between. Germline lookup yields CDR1 MNHEY and CDR2 SVGAGI. Assay: immunoSEQ multiplex PCR; the TCRdb copy retains only in-frame clones and omits some. The data show fewer than 75,000 clones, approximately 90% seen once. Sequenced here: CD4+ or CD8+ T cells sorted from blood, sampled in a trial of the OX40 agonist ivuxolimab. The rearrangement links TRBV6-5 to TRBJ2-1, with D uncertain. This clonotype originated in an adult with an advanced solid tumor such as melanoma, head and neck, liver or kidney cancer. CDR3 in DNA: TGTGCCAGCAGCATAATGCCCCCTGGCAATGAGCAGTTCTTC. This gives the protein CASSIMPPGNEQFF.